The source of this TCR beta chain is a study of blood T cell repertoires in COVID-19. Study-level information: From the United States, Italy and Spain came samples of acute and convalescent COVID-19.

Clones were read by immunoSEQ multiplex PCR, and TCRdb kept only the in-frame ones, dropping some. The sample has about 200,000 clones, about nine tenths seen once. Germline assignment: CDR1 SGHNT and CDR2 YYREEE (reference sequence). CDR3 size: 14 residues. V was clipped by 1 base and J by 8 bases, with 13 bases between them. The sequenced sample was peripheral blood. V is TRBV5-4 and J is TRBJ2-1, with D perhaps matching TRBD2 (5 bases). The sequence was obtained from a man aged 18 to 30 with active or convalescent COVID-19. CDR3 amino acids: CASSLLTGIDEQFF. CDR3 bases: TGTGCCAGCAGCTTGCTAACGGGGATCGATGAGCAGTTCTTC. The whole variable domain, filled in from reference TRBV5-4 and TRBJ2-1, reads ETGVTQSPTHLIKTRGQQVTLRCSSQSGHNTVSWYQQALGQGPQFIFQYYREEENGRGNFPPRFSGLQFPNYSSELNVNALELDDSALYLCASSLLTGIDEQFFGPGTRLTVL.